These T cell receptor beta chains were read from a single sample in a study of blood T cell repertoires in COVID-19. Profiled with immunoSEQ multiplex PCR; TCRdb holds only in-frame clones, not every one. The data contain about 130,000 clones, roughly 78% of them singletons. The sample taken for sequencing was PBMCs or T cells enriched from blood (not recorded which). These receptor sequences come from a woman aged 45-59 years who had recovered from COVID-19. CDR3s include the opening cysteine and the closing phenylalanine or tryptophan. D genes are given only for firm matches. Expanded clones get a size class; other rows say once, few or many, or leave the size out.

CDR3aa: CATSPSDSGQTQYF
CDR3nt: TGTGCCACCAGTCCCTCGGACTCAGGACAGACCCAGTACTTC
d_gene: NA
abundance: NA
j_gene: TRBJ2-5
v_gene: TRBV24-1

CDR3aa: CASTLSRGETQYF
CDR3nt: TGTGCCAGCACCTTGAGCAGGGGAGAGACCCAGTACTTC
d_gene: NA
abundance: NA
j_gene: TRBJ2-5
v_gene: TRBV5-4

CDR3aa: CATSATGAGNTIYF
CDR3nt: TGTGCCACCAGTGCCACGGGAGCCGGAAACACCATATATTTT
d_gene: NA
abundance: NA
j_gene: TRBJ1-3
v_gene: TRBV24-1

CDR3aa: CASSFQWGGETQYF
CDR3nt: TGTGCCAGCAGCTTCCAGTGGGGGGGAGAGACCCAGTACTTC
d_gene: TRBD2
abundance: once
j_gene: TRBJ2-5
v_gene: TRBV11-2

CDR3aa: CASSIPPAGAPYEQYF
CDR3nt: TGTGCCAGCAGTATTCCCCCAGCGGGGGCCCCCTACGAGCAGTACTTC
d_gene: TRBD2
abundance: NA
j_gene: TRBJ2-7
v_gene: TRBV25-1

CDR3aa: CASEDQETQYF
CDR3nt: TGTGCCAGCGAGGATCAAGAGACCCAGTACTTC
d_gene: NA
abundance: NA
j_gene: TRBJ2-5
v_gene: TRBV2

CDR3aa: CASSLISPMGELFF
CDR3nt: TGTGCCAGCAGCTTAATTAGCCCCATGGGGGAGCTGTTTTTT
d_gene: NA
abundance: NA
j_gene: TRBJ2-2
v_gene: TRBV7-2

CDR3aa: CASSYGTTSGNTIYF
CDR3nt: TGTGCCAGCAGCTACGGGACAACCTCTGGAAACACCATATATTTT
d_gene: NA
abundance: NA
j_gene: TRBJ1-3
v_gene: TRBV5-4

CDR3aa: CASSLVALADGELFF
CDR3nt: TGTGCCAGCAGCTTAGTGGCTCTAGCGGACGGGGAGCTGTTTTTT
d_gene: TRBD2
abundance: NA
j_gene: TRBJ2-2
v_gene: TRBV7-7

CDR3aa: CSARVGEKLFF
CDR3nt: TGCAGTGCTAGAGTTGGCGAAAAACTGTTTTTT
d_gene: NA
abundance: NA
j_gene: TRBJ1-4
v_gene: TRBV20-1

CDR3aa: CASSARVTDTQYF
CDR3nt: TGTGCCAGCAGCGCCCGGGTCACAGATACGCAGTATTTT
d_gene: NA
abundance: NA
j_gene: TRBJ2-3
v_gene: TRBV9

CDR3aa: CASSQSAGGISNQPQHF
CDR3nt: TGTGCCAGCAGCCAATCAGCGGGGGGGATTAGCAATCAGCCCCAGCATTTT
d_gene: NA
abundance: NA
j_gene: TRBJ1-5
v_gene: TRBV4-2

CDR3aa: CASSLNPRVGGDEQYF
CDR3nt: TGCGCCAGCAGCCTAAACCCCAGGGTAGGCGGTGACGAGCAGTACTTC
d_gene: NA
abundance: NA
j_gene: TRBJ2-7
v_gene: TRBV5-1

CDR3aa: CASSTGSYEQYF
CDR3nt: TGTGCCAGTAGTACAGGATCCTACGAGCAGTACTTC
d_gene: NA
abundance: NA
j_gene: TRBJ2-7
v_gene: TRBV19

CDR3aa: CASSYFGENEKLFF
CDR3nt: TGTGCCAGCAGTTACTTCGGAGAGAATGAAAAACTGTTTTTT
d_gene: NA
abundance: NA
j_gene: TRBJ1-4
v_gene: TRBV27

CDR3aa: CASSEAGRQETQYF
CDR3nt: TGCGCCAGCAGTGAAGCGGGACGGCAAGAGACCCAGTACTTC
d_gene: TRBD2
abundance: NA
j_gene: TRBJ2-5
v_gene: TRBV10-1

CDR3aa: CASSFTPGGVRGETQYF
CDR3nt: TGTGCCAGCAGTTTCACGCCCGGCGGGGTGCGTGGCGAGACCCAGTACTTC
d_gene: NA
abundance: NA
j_gene: TRBJ2-5
v_gene: TRBV28

CDR3aa: CASSFRQRGFGNTIYF
CDR3nt: TGTGCCAGTAGCTTCCGACAGAGAGGTTTTGGAAACACCATATATTTT
d_gene: NA
abundance: NA
j_gene: TRBJ1-3
v_gene: TRBV19

CDR3aa: CASSRWGRTDTQYF
CDR3nt: TGTGCCAGCAGCCGATGGGGCCGTACAGATACGCAGTATTTT
d_gene: NA
abundance: NA
j_gene: TRBJ2-3
v_gene: TRBV28

CDR3aa: CASSYYRGLSTDTQYF
CDR3nt: TGTGCCAGCAGCTACTACAGGGGGCTCTCGACTGATACGCAGTATTTT
d_gene: TRBD1
abundance: NA
j_gene: TRBJ2-3
v_gene: TRBV7-9

CDR3aa: CASSWGQSYGYTF
CDR3nt: TGTGCCAGCAGCTGGGGACAGTCCTATGGCTACACCTTC
d_gene: TRBD1
abundance: NA
j_gene: TRBJ1-2
v_gene: TRBV28

CDR3aa: CASSLPGGGTEAFF
CDR3nt: TGTGCCAGCAGTTTACCCGGGGGGGGGACTGAAGCTTTCTTT
d_gene: NA
abundance: NA
j_gene: TRBJ1-1
v_gene: TRBV28

CDR3aa: CASSERGLGANYGYTF
CDR3nt: TGTGCCAGCAGTGAGAGGGGGTTGGGAGCTAACTATGGCTACACCTTC
d_gene: NA
abundance: NA
j_gene: TRBJ1-2
v_gene: TRBV6-1

CDR3aa: CATSRDLAGANEKLFF
CDR3nt: TGTGCCACCAGCAGAGATCTGGCAGGGGCTAATGAAAAACTGTTTTTT
d_gene: NA
abundance: once
j_gene: TRBJ1-4
v_gene: TRBV15

CDR3aa: CASSLLQGPDTQYF
CDR3nt: TGTGCCAGCAGCTTACTGCAGGGCCCAGATACGCAGTATTTT
d_gene: NA
abundance: NA
j_gene: TRBJ2-3
v_gene: TRBV11-2

CDR3aa: CASSRDRGRGANVLTF
CDR3nt: TGTGCCAGCAGCCGGGACAGGGGGCGAGGGGCCAACGTCCTGACTTTC
d_gene: TRBD1
abundance: NA
j_gene: TRBJ2-6
v_gene: TRBV7-2

CDR3aa: CACDRGRLQYF
CDR3nt: TGTGCCTGTGACAGGGGCCGACTGCAGTACTTC
d_gene: TRBD1
abundance: NA
j_gene: TRBJ2-7
v_gene: TRBV30

CDR3aa: CSARTGREGYTF
CDR3nt: TGCAGCGCCCGGACAGGGAGGGAGGGCTACACCTTC
d_gene: TRBD1
abundance: NA
j_gene: TRBJ1-2
v_gene: TRBV29-1

CDR3aa: CASSQDPQTRGNTIYF
CDR3nt: TGTGCCAGCAGCCAGGACCCCCAAACTAGGGGAAACACCATATATTTT
d_gene: NA
abundance: NA
j_gene: TRBJ1-3
v_gene: TRBV4-2

CDR3aa: CASTLSGSEKLFF
CDR3nt: TGTGCCAGCACCCTTTCTGGGAGTGAAAAACTGTTTTTT
d_gene: NA
abundance: many
j_gene: TRBJ1-4
v_gene: TRBV7-6

CDR3aa: CASSPLPPGPSSYEQYF
CDR3nt: TGTGCCAGCAGCCCCCTCCCCCCAGGTCCTTCCTCCTACGAGCAGTACTTC
d_gene: NA
abundance: NA
j_gene: TRBJ2-7
v_gene: TRBV3-1/TRBV3-2

CDR3aa: CASSLAWESGEQYF
CDR3nt: TGTGCCAGCAGCTTAGCGTGGGAGAGTGGCGAGCAGTACTTC
d_gene: NA
abundance: NA
j_gene: TRBJ2-7
v_gene: TRBV7-2

CDR3aa: CASSSDIYSYNEQFF
CDR3nt: TGTGCCAGCAGCTCAGACATTTACTCCTACAATGAGCAGTTCTTC
d_gene: NA
abundance: NA
j_gene: TRBJ2-1
v_gene: TRBV9

CDR3aa: CASSFFDRLGGNTIYF
CDR3nt: TGTGCCAGCAGCTTCTTCGACAGGCTCGGTGGAAACACCATATATTTT
d_gene: NA
abundance: NA
j_gene: TRBJ1-3
v_gene: TRBV11-2

CDR3aa: CASSESRNTEAFF
CDR3nt: TGCGCCAGCAGTGAGTCGCGGAACACTGAAGCTTTCTTT
d_gene: NA
abundance: few
j_gene: TRBJ1-1
v_gene: TRBV10-1

CDR3aa: CASSSTGTVNSPLHF
CDR3nt: TGCGCCAGCAGCTCGACCGGGACAGTGAATTCACCCCTCCACTTT
d_gene: TRBD1
abundance: NA
j_gene: TRBJ1-6
v_gene: TRBV5-1

CDR3aa: CASSLGANTGELFF
CDR3nt: TGTGCCAGCAGCTTAGGCGCGAACACCGGGGAGCTGTTTTTT
d_gene: NA
abundance: NA
j_gene: TRBJ2-2
v_gene: TRBV7-9

CDR3aa: CASSVRSGQGLSYEQYF
CDR3nt: TGTGCCAGTAGTGTACGCAGCGGACAGGGTCTCTCCTACGAGCAGTACTTC
d_gene: TRBD1
abundance: NA
j_gene: TRBJ2-7
v_gene: TRBV19

CDR3aa: CASSLGGEDTQYF
CDR3nt: TGTGCCAGCAGCCTCGGGGGGGAAGATACGCAGTATTTT
d_gene: TRBD2
abundance: few
j_gene: TRBJ2-3
v_gene: TRBV7-8

CDR3aa: CASSSRQVGIRKLFF
CDR3nt: TGTGCCAGCAGTTCGAGACAGGTTGGCATCAGAAAACTGTTTTTT
d_gene: NA
abundance: once
j_gene: TRBJ1-4
v_gene: TRBV28

CDR3aa: CASRGQSYEQYF
CDR3nt: TGTGCCAGTAGGGGACAGTCCTACGAGCAGTACTTC
d_gene: TRBD1
abundance: NA
j_gene: TRBJ2-7
v_gene: TRBV28

CDR3aa: CASSPQVTGSYGYTF
CDR3nt: TGTGCCAGCAGTCCCCAGGTGACAGGGTCCTATGGCTACACCTTC
d_gene: TRBD1
abundance: NA
j_gene: TRBJ1-2
v_gene: TRBV28

CDR3aa: CAWGDRGPLRYNSPLHF
CDR3nt: TGTGCCTGGGGTGACAGGGGGCCTTTGCGTTATAATTCACCCCTCCACTTT
d_gene: TRBD1
abundance: NA
j_gene: TRBJ1-6
v_gene: TRBV30

CDR3aa: CASSQGAGSKLFF
CDR3nt: TGTGCCAGCAGCCAGGGGGCGGGAAGTAAACTGTTTTTT
d_gene: TRBD1
abundance: few
j_gene: TRBJ1-4
v_gene: TRBV9

CDR3aa: CASSSNRGSDYGYTF
CDR3nt: TGTGCCAGCAGCTCCAACAGGGGGTCGGACTATGGCTACACCTTC
d_gene: TRBD1
abundance: NA
j_gene: TRBJ1-2
v_gene: TRBV2

CDR3aa: CASSLGRDYEQYF
CDR3nt: TGTGCCAGCAGTCTTGGCAGGGACTACGAGCAGTACTTC
d_gene: NA
abundance: NA
j_gene: TRBJ2-7
v_gene: TRBV12-3/TRBV12-4

CDR3aa: CASSSDFRDEQFF
CDR3nt: TGTGCCAGCAGCTCGGACTTTCGCGATGAGCAGTTCTTC
d_gene: NA
abundance: NA
j_gene: TRBJ2-1
v_gene: TRBV7-3

CDR3aa: CASRQVYTGELFF
CDR3nt: TGCGCCAGCAGACAGGTGTACACCGGGGAGCTGTTTTTT
d_gene: NA
abundance: NA
j_gene: TRBJ2-2
v_gene: TRBV5-1

CDR3aa: CASSLMGQNYGYTF
CDR3nt: TGCGCCAGCAGCCTAATGGGGCAGAACTATGGCTACACCTTC
d_gene: NA
abundance: NA
j_gene: TRBJ1-2
v_gene: TRBV5-1

CDR3aa: CASSQDSGQGAAFATNEKLFF
CDR3nt: TGTGCCAGCAGCCAAGATTCGGGACAGGGTGCCGCCTTTGCAACTAATGAAAAACTGTTTTTT
d_gene: TRBD1
abundance: NA
j_gene: TRBJ1-4
v_gene: TRBV4-2

CDR3aa: CAWSTGLAVGNEQFF
CDR3nt: TGTGCCTGGAGTACCGGACTAGCGGTGGGAAATGAGCAGTTCTTC
d_gene: TRBD2
abundance: NA
j_gene: TRBJ2-1
v_gene: TRBV30

CDR3aa: CSVTFSGVNEKLFF
CDR3nt: TGCAGCGTCACCTTTTCGGGGGTTAATGAAAAACTGTTTTTT
d_gene: NA
abundance: NA
j_gene: TRBJ1-4
v_gene: TRBV29-1

CDR3aa: CSADGGAMNTEAFF
CDR3nt: TGCAGCGCTGATGGGGGGGCTATGAACACTGAAGCTTTCTTT
d_gene: NA
abundance: NA
j_gene: TRBJ1-1
v_gene: TRBV29-1

CDR3aa: CASSSLAGGPADTQYF
CDR3nt: TGTGCCAGCAGCTCACTAGCGGGGGGGCCGGCAGATACGCAGTATTTT
d_gene: TRBD2
abundance: NA
j_gene: TRBJ2-3
v_gene: TRBV5-6

CDR3aa: CASSLVRPDTEAFF
CDR3nt: TGTGCCAGCAGCTTGGTGCGCCCCGACACTGAAGCTTTCTTT
d_gene: NA
abundance: NA
j_gene: TRBJ1-1
v_gene: TRBV5-6

CDR3aa: CASSQDLLAGGAYEQYF
CDR3nt: TGCGCCAGCAGCCAAGATCTGCTAGCGGGGGGCGCCTACGAGCAGTACTTC
d_gene: TRBD2
abundance: NA
j_gene: TRBJ2-7
v_gene: TRBV4-1

CDR3aa: CASSQDSGSGNTIYF
CDR3nt: TGTGCCAGCAGCCAAGATAGTGGTTCTGGAAACACCATATATTTT
d_gene: NA
abundance: NA
j_gene: TRBJ1-3
v_gene: TRBV14

CDR3aa: CAWSGTAADTGELFF
CDR3nt: TGTGCCTGGAGCGGGACAGCTGCGGACACCGGGGAGCTGTTTTTT
d_gene: TRBD1
abundance: NA
j_gene: TRBJ2-2
v_gene: TRBV30

CDR3aa: CAISHRDTHTYNEQFF
CDR3nt: TGTGCCATCAGCCACCGGGACACCCATACCTACAATGAGCAGTTCTTC
d_gene: NA
abundance: NA
j_gene: TRBJ2-1
v_gene: TRBV10-3

CDR3aa: CVRSLLSGRGLGNQPQHF
CDR3nt: TGTGTCAGAAGCTTATTGAGTGGCAGGGGGCTTGGCAATCAGCCCCAGCATTTT
d_gene: NA
abundance: NA
j_gene: TRBJ1-5
v_gene: TRBV7-5